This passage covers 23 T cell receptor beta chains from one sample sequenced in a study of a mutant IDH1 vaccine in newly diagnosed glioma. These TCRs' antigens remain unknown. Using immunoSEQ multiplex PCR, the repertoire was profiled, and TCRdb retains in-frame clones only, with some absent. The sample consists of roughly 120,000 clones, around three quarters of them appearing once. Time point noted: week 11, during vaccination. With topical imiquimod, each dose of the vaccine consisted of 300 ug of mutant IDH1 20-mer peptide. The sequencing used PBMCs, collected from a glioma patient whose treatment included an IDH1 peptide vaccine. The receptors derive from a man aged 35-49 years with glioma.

CDR3 in amino acids: CASSKGRWWTEAFF. The CDR3, as DNA: TGTGCCAGTAGTAAGGGCAGATGGTGGACTGAAGCTTTCTTT. The J gene is TRBJ1-1, the V gene TRBV19; no clear D gene. The CDR3 consists of 14 residues. Germline V gene data show CDR1 as LNHDA and CDR2 as SQIVND (reference sequence). The V and J ends lost 4 bases and 5 bases respectively, with 14 bases between them. Looking up the rest from reference TRBV19 and TRBJ1-1 gives the full variable domain: DGGITQSPKYLFRKEGQNVTLSCEQNLNHDAMYWYRQDPGQGLRLIYYSQIVNDFQKGDIAEGYSVSREKKESFPLTVTSAQKNPTAFYLCASSKGRWWTEAFFGQGTRLTVV.

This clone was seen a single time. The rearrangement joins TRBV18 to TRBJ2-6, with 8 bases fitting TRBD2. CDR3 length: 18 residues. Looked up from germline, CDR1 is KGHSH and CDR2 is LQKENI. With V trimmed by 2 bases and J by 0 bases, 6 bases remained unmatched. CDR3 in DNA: TGTGCCAGCTCACCAAGAACTAGCGGCTTCTCTGGGGCCAACGTCCTGACTTTC. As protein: CASSPRTSGFSGANVLTF.

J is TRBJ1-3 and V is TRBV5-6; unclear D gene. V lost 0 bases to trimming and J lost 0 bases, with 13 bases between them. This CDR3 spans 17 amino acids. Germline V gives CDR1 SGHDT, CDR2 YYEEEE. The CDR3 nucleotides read TGTGCCAGCAGCTTGGTCGCAGGCCTATTCTCTGGAAACACCATATATTTT. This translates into CASSLVAGLFSGNTIYF.

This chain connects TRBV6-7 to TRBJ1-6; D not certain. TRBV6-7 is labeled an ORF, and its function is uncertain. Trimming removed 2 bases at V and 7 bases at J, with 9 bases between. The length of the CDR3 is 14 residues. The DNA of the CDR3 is TGTGCCAGCAGTTACCGCAGCCTCAATTCACCCCTCCACTTT. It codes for CASSYRSLNSPLHF.

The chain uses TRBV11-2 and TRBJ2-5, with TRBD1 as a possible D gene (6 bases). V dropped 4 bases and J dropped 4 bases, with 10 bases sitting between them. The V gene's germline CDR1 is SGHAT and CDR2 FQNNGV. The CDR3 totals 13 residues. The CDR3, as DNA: TGTGCCAGCAGCTCGGGACAACCAGAGACCCAGTACTTC. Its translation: CASSSGQPETQYF.

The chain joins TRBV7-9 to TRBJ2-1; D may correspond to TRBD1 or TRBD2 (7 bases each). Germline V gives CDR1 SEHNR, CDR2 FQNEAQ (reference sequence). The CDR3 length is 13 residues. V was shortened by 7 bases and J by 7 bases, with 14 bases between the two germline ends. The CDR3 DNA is TGTGCCAGCACCTCAGGGGGGGCGAATGAGCAGTTCTTC. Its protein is CASTSGGANEQFF.

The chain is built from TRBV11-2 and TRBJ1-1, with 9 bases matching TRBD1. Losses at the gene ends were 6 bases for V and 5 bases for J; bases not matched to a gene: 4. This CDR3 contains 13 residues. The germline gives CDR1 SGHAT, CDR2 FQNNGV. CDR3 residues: CASRPTGGTEAFF. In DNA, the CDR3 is TGTGCCAGCAGGCCGACAGGGGGTACTGAAGCTTTCTTT.

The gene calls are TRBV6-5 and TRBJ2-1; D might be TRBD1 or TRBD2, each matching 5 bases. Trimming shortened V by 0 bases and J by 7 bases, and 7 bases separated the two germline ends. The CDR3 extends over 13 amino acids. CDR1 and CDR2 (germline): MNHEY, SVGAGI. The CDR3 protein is CASSYSRGNEQFF. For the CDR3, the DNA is TGTGCCAGCAGTTACTCGAGGGGTAATGAGCAGTTCTTC.

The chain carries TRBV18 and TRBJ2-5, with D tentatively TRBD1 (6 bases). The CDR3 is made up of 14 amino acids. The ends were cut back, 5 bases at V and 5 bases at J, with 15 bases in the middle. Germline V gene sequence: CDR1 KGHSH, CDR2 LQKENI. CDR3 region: CASSTIRGRETQYF. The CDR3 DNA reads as TGTGCCAGCTCAACCATCAGGGGTAGGGAGACCCAGTACTTC.

Written as DNA, the CDR3 is TGTGCCAGCAGCCTCAGCGGGGGGAGCTCCTACGAGCAGTACTTC. Translation: CASSLSGGSSYEQYF. This rearrangement joins TRBV11-1 to TRBJ2-7; the match to TRBD2 covers 9 bases. The CDR3 has 15 amino acids. V lost 5 bases and J lost 0; bases outside the gene matches: 5. Germline CDR1 is SGHAT and CDR2 is FQDESV (reference sequence). The full variable domain, with the rest looked up from reference TRBV11-1 and TRBJ2-7, is EAEVAQSPRYKITEKSQAVAFWCDPISGHATLYWYRQILGQGPELLVQFQDESVVDDSQLPKDRFSAERLKGVDSTLKIQPAELGDSAMYLCASSLSGGSSYEQYFGPGTRLTVT.

The CDR3 DNA follows: TGTGCCAGCAGCACCCGGGACAGAGGGAATAATTCACCCCTCCACTTT. It codes for CASSTRDRGNNSPLHF. The chain is built from TRBV5-4 and TRBJ1-6; 7 nucleotides line up with TRBD1. The V gene end was trimmed by 4 bases and the J gene end by 5 bases; junction bases not matched to a gene: 9. The CDR3 extends over 16 amino acids. Looked up from germline, CDR1 is SGHNT and CDR2 is YYREEE (reference sequence).

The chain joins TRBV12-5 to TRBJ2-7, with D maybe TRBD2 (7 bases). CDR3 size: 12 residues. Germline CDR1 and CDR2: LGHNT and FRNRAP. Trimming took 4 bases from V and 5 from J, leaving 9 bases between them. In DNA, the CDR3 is TGTGCTAGTGGTTACGGGGGGCACGAGCAGTACTTC. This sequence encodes CASGYGGHEQYF.

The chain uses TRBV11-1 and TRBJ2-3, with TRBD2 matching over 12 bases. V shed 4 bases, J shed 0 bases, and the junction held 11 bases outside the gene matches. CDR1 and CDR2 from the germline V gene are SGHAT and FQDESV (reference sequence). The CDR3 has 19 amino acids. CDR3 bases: TGTGCCAGCAGCTCCACCCTGGGGACTAGCGGGTATAGCACAGATACGCAGTATTTT. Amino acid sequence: CASSSTLGTSGYSTDTQYF.

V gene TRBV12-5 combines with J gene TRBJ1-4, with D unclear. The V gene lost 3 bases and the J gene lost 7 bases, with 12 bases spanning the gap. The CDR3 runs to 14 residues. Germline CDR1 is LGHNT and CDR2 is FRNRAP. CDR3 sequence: CASGLQMGFEKLFF. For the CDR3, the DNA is TGTGCTAGTGGTTTACAGATGGGGTTTGAAAAACTGTTTTTT.

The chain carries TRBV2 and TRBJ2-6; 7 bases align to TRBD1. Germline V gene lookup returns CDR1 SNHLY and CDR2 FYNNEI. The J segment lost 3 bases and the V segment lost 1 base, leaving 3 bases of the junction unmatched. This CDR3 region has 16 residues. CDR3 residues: CASSEDAGGGANVLTF. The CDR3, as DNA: TGTGCCAGCAGTGAAGACGCAGGGGGTGGGGCCAACGTCCTGACTTTC. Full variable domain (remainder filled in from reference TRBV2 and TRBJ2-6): EPEVTQTPSHQVTQMGQEVILRCVPISNHLYFYWYRQILGQKVEFLVSFYNNEISEKSEIFDDQFSVERPDGSNFTLKIRSTKLEDSAMYFCASSEDAGGGANVLTFGAGSRLTVL.

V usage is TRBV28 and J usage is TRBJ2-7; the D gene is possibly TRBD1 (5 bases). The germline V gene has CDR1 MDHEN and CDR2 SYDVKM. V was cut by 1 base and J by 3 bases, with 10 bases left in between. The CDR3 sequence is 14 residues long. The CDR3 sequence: CASSLLSGNYEQYF. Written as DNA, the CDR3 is TGTGCCAGCAGTTTATTATCAGGGAACTACGAGCAGTACTTC.

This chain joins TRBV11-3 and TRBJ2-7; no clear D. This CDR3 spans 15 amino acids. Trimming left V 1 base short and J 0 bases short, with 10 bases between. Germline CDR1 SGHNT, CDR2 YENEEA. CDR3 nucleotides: TGTGCCAGCAGCTTAGTGACCCAAGACTCCTACGAGCAGTACTTC. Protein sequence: CASSLVTQDSYEQYF.

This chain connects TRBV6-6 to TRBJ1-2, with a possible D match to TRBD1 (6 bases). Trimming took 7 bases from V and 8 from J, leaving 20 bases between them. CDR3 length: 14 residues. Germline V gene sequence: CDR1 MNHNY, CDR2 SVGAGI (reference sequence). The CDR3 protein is CASIRVRGRGGYTF. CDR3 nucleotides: TGTGCCAGCATCCGAGTCAGGGGAAGGGGGGGCTACACCTTC.

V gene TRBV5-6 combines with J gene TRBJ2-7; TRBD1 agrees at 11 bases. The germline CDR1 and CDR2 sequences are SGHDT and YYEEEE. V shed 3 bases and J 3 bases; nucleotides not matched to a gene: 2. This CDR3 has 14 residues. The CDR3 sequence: CASSWDRGIYEQYF. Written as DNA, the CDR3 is TGTGCCAGCAGCTGGGACAGGGGGATCTACGAGCAGTACTTC.

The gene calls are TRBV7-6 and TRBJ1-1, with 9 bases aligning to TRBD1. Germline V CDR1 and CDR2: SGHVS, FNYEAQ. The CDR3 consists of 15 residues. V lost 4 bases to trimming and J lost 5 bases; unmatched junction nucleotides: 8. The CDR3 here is CASSSGQGRSTEAFF. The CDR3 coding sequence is TGTGCCAGCAGCTCCGGACAGGGGAGGAGTACTGAAGCTTTCTTT.

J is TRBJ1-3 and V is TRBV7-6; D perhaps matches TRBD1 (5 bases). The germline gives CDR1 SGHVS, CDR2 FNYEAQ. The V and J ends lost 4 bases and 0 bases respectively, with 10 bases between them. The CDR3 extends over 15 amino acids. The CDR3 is CASSSTGLSGNTIYF. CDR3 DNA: TGTGCCAGCAGCTCCACAGGCCTCTCTGGAAACACCATATATTTT.

The CDR3 loop reads CAISGGLSTEAFF. The CDR3 coding sequence is TGTGCCATTTCAGGGGGCTTGAGCACTGAAGCTTTCTTT. V gene TRBV19 combines with J gene TRBJ1-1; 8 bases line up with TRBD1. Germline V gene data show CDR1 as LNHDA and CDR2 as SQIVND (reference sequence). V was pared by 10 bases and J by 4 bases, with 8 bases of the junction left unmatched. The CDR3 length is 13 residues.

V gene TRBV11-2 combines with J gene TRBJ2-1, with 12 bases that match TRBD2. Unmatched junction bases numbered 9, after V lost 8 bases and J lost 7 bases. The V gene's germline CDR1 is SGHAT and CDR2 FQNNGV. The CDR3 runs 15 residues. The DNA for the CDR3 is TGTGCCAGCGGCCAGACTAGCGGGAGCCTAAATGAGCAGTTCTTC. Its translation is CASGQTSGSLNEQFF.